The clone carrying this T cell receptor beta chain was recorded once. This sample was included in a study of blood T cell repertoires in COVID-19. Study summary: Collection of acute and convalescent COVID-19 samples took place in the United States, Italy and Spain.

Per the original methods: Estimation of nucleated cell counts relied on the amplification of reference gene primers. The table came from immunoSEQ multiplex PCR; TCRdb's copy has only in-frame clones and leaves some out. V, J and clone size reflect that table, while D and trimming were determined from the DNA. The sample comprises hundreds of thousands of clones, more than 70% of which are singletons, and roughly 1.2% rests with the top ten. Living in about 25 US areas, the participants were between roughly 18 and 95 years of age. Cohort placement rested on clinical history that participants reported themselves. The TCR was taken from a woman aged 40 to 50 with acute COVID-19. The sequencing sample was made of PBMCs or T cells enriched from blood (not recorded which).

CDR3 region: CASSPILRRQETQYF. In nucleotides, the CDR3 is TGTGCCAGCAGCCCGATATTGCGTAGACAAGAGACCCAGTACTTC. The chain joins TRBV11-2 to TRBJ2-5; D gene unclear. Between the trimmed V and J ends, which lost 5 bases and 2 bases, there was a span of 15 bases. CDR1 is SGHAT and CDR2 is FQNNGV in the germline V gene. This CDR3 contains 15 residues. Based on the CDR3 plus reference TRBV11-2 and TRBJ2-5, the full variable domain is EAGVAQSPRYKIIEKRQSVAFWCNPISGHATLYWYQQILGQGPKLLIQFQNNGVVDDSQLPKDRFSAERLKGVDSTLKIQPAKLEDSAVYLCASSPILRRQETQYFGPGTRLLVL.